This is a list of T cell receptor beta chains from one sample in a study of pediatric ulcerative colitis. Profiled with immunoSEQ multiplex PCR; TCRdb holds only in-frame clones, not every one. The sample has more than 40,000 clones; under 80% are singletons. The material sequenced was gut tissue. All receptors derive from a girl between 10 and 17 years old with moderate ulcerative colitis. CDR3s include the opening cysteine and the closing phenylalanine or tryptophan. D genes are given only for firm matches. The size field is filled for only some rows; it gives once, few, many or a size class.

j_call: TRBJ1-3
clone_size: .
d_call: .
v_call: TRBV6-6
cdr3_nt: TGTGCCAGCAGTTACTCGGGCTCCGCGGGAAACACCATATATTTT
cdr3_aa: CASSYSGSAGNTIYF

j_call: TRBJ2-2
clone_size: .
d_call: .
v_call: TRBV6-5
cdr3_nt: TGTGCCAGCAACTGGGGCCGAAACACCGGGGAGCTGTTTTTT
cdr3_aa: CASNWGRNTGELFF

j_call: TRBJ1-1
clone_size: .
d_call: .
v_call: TRBV5-1
cdr3_nt: TGCGCCAGCAGCTTGGACAGATCTGAAGCTTTCTTT
cdr3_aa: CASSLDRSEAFF

j_call: TRBJ1-5
clone_size: .
d_call: .
v_call: TRBV29-1
cdr3_nt: TGCAGCGTTGAAGATCCCACCTCCCAAGGGCCCCAGCATTTT
cdr3_aa: CSVEDPTSQGPQHF

j_call: TRBJ2-2
clone_size: .
d_call: .
v_call: TRBV1
cdr3_nt: TGCACCAGCAGCCAAGAATACCTAGCGGGGGCCCCATCAAACACCGGGGAGCTGTTTTTT
cdr3_aa: CTSSQEYLAGAPSNTGELFF

j_call: TRBJ1-2
clone_size: .
d_call: .
v_call: TRBV6-1
cdr3_nt: TGTGCCAGCAGTGGAATAGCAGGGATTAACTATGGCTACACCTTC
cdr3_aa: CASSGIAGINYGYTF

j_call: TRBJ2-7
clone_size: .
d_call: .
v_call: TRBV5-1
cdr3_nt: TGCGCCAGCAGCTTAGGAGAGGGGACCTACGAGCAGTACTTC
cdr3_aa: CASSLGEGTYEQYF

j_call: TRBJ2-1
clone_size: .
d_call: TRBD1
v_call: TRBV4-1
cdr3_nt: TGCGCCAGCAATCGGGGGACAGGAGGCTACACTGAGCAGTTCTTC
cdr3_aa: CASNRGTGGYTEQFF

j_call: TRBJ1-1
clone_size: .
d_call: .
v_call: TRBV12-2
cdr3_nt: TGTGCAAGTCGCTTAGCGGGAATCTTGAGGGGGGCGCGGCCTGAAGCTTTCTTT
cdr3_aa: CASRLAGILRGARPEAFF

j_call: TRBJ2-3
clone_size: .
d_call: TRBD2
v_call: TRBV27
cdr3_nt: TGTGCCAGCAGTTTCGGGCTAGCGGATTCAAGCACAGATACGCAGTATTTT
cdr3_aa: CASSFGLADSSTDTQYF

j_call: TRBJ2-5
clone_size: few
d_call: .
v_call: TRBV7-2
cdr3_nt: TGTGCCAGCAGCTTTTGGGGTAGGACAGAAGAGACCCAGTACTTC
cdr3_aa: CASSFWGRTEETQYF

j_call: TRBJ1-1
clone_size: .
d_call: .
v_call: TRBV14
cdr3_nt: TGTGCCAGCAGCCCAACCCTGAACACTGAAGCTTTCTTT
cdr3_aa: CASSPTLNTEAFF

j_call: TRBJ2-2
clone_size: .
d_call: .
v_call: TRBV5-4
cdr3_nt: TGTGCCAGCAGCCCGGACAGTTACACCGGGGAGCTGTTTTTT
cdr3_aa: CASSPDSYTGELFF

j_call: TRBJ2-5
clone_size: .
d_call: .
v_call: TRBV27
cdr3_nt: TGTGCCAGCAGTTTACTTTCGGGAGCGGGAGAGACCCAGTACTTC
cdr3_aa: CASSLLSGAGETQYF

j_call: TRBJ2-7
clone_size: .
d_call: .
v_call: TRBV5-4
cdr3_nt: TGTGCCAGCAGCCCTCGGACGATCGGGGAGCAGTACTTC
cdr3_aa: CASSPRTIGEQYF

j_call: TRBJ2-5
clone_size: .
d_call: .
v_call: TRBV7-8
cdr3_nt: TGTGCCAGCAAAGGAGAGACCCAGTACTTC
cdr3_aa: CASKGETQYF

j_call: TRBJ2-1
clone_size: .
d_call: TRBD2
v_call: TRBV7-2
cdr3_nt: TGTGCCAGCAGCTTAAACGGGAGGCCTCTCTACAATGAGCAGTTCTTC
cdr3_aa: CASSLNGRPLYNEQFF

j_call: TRBJ1-1
clone_size: .
d_call: .
v_call: TRBV6-1
cdr3_nt: TGTGCCAGCATTTCCATGGGGAACACTGAAGCTTTCTTT
cdr3_aa: CASISMGNTEAFF

j_call: TRBJ2-1
clone_size: .
d_call: TRBD2
v_call: TRBV6-1
cdr3_nt: TGTGCCAGCAGTGCCCAACTAGCGGGGGGGCCTATAGCCAATGAGCAGTTCTTC
cdr3_aa: CASSAQLAGGPIANEQFF

j_call: TRBJ2-7
clone_size: once
d_call: .
v_call: TRBV7-9
cdr3_nt: TGTGCCAGCAGCTTAGCGGGGGGAGCGGGCGAGCAGTACTTC
cdr3_aa: CASSLAGGAGEQYF

j_call: TRBJ2-7
clone_size: .
d_call: .
v_call: TRBV6-1
cdr3_nt: TGTGCCAGCAGTGAAGCGGGGACGAGCTCCTACGAGCAGTACTTC
cdr3_aa: CASSEAGTSSYEQYF

j_call: TRBJ1-1
clone_size: .
d_call: .
v_call: TRBV6-5
cdr3_nt: TGTGCCAGCTCCTGGGGAGGAGCAGCTTTCTTT
cdr3_aa: CASSWGGAAFF

j_call: TRBJ1-2
clone_size: once
d_call: TRBD1
v_call: TRBV29-1
cdr3_nt: TGCAGCGTTCCCAGGGGGCTTGGGGATGGCTACACCTTC
cdr3_aa: CSVPRGLGDGYTF

j_call: TRBJ2-1
clone_size: .
d_call: .
v_call: TRBV2
cdr3_nt: TGTGCCAACCGACTTGCGTTCGGTGAGCAGTTCTTC
cdr3_aa: CANRLAFGEQFF

j_call: TRBJ1-6
clone_size: once
d_call: TRBD1
v_call: TRBV27
cdr3_nt: TGTGCCAGCAGGCCGGGACAGGGTTTCTCACCCCTCCACTTT
cdr3_aa: CASRPGQGFSPLHF

j_call: TRBJ1-5
clone_size: few
d_call: .
v_call: TRBV7-2
cdr3_nt: TGTGCCAGCAGCTCCCGAGGGGGTCAAAGGCCCCATTTT
cdr3_aa: CASSSRGGQRPHF

j_call: TRBJ2-2
clone_size: .
d_call: TRBD2
v_call: TRBV2
cdr3_nt: TGTGCCAGCAGACGACTAGCGGGGGTCACCGGGGAGCTGTTTTTT
cdr3_aa: CASRRLAGVTGELFF

j_call: TRBJ1-2
clone_size: .
d_call: .
v_call: TRBV19
cdr3_nt: TGTGCCAGTAGTATAGGGGGCAGGGAGCCGGGTGGCTACACCTTC
cdr3_aa: CASSIGGREPGGYTF